The T cell receptor (beta chain) described here comes from a study of shared clonotypes between healthy human individuals. Authors' methods: ImmunoSEQ output held junction-only sequences without quality scores, so filtering differed. Some clones are missing from TCRdb's copy, which holds only in-frame ones; the method was immunoSEQ multiplex PCR. V and J calls plus clone size are reproduced from that table; the DNA served to infer D and trimming. The sample contains some 500,000 clones, roughly 78% of which appear only once. Trimming shortened V by 2 bases and J by 4 bases, and 8 bases separated the two germline ends. Germline V lookup: CDR1 LGHNA, CDR2 YSLEER. This CDR3 contains 13 residues. This clone was seen just once.

The TCR was taken from a woman between 40 and 50 years old in good health. Some clones in this sample may be carry-over from other donors' samples. V is TRBV4-3 and J is TRBJ1-1, with no clear D. The sequenced material came from PBMCs. This CDR3 reads CASSQMGRTEAFF. As DNA, the CDR3 is TGCGCCAGCAGCCAAATGGGTCGCACTGAAGCTTTCTTT.